The T cell receptor beta chain described here comes from a study of blood T cell repertoires in COVID-19. Overall study: Samples taken during acute and convalescent COVID-19 were collected in the United States, Italy and Spain. Sample material is recorded as cDNA or gDNA derived from T cells, B-cell-depleted T cells, or PBMCs.

Libraries were prepared by immunoSEQ multiplex PCR; TCRdb keeps only in-frame clonotypes and omits some of them. The table lists tens of thousands of clones, roughly 79% of them singletons. This TCR came from a woman between 70 and 85 years old with acute or convalescent COVID-19. Source material: peripheral blood.

CDR3 protein: CASRSDSSGANVLTF. The CDR3 DNA follows: TGTGCCAGTAGATCGGACAGCTCTGGGGCCAACGTCCTGACTTTC. The chain employs TRBV19 and TRBJ2-6; a possible D gene is TRBD1 (6 bases). The CDR3 length is 15 residues. V lost 6 bases and J 0 bases, leaving 9 bases between the germline ends. Looked up from germline, CDR1 is LNHDA and CDR2 is SQIVND (reference sequence).